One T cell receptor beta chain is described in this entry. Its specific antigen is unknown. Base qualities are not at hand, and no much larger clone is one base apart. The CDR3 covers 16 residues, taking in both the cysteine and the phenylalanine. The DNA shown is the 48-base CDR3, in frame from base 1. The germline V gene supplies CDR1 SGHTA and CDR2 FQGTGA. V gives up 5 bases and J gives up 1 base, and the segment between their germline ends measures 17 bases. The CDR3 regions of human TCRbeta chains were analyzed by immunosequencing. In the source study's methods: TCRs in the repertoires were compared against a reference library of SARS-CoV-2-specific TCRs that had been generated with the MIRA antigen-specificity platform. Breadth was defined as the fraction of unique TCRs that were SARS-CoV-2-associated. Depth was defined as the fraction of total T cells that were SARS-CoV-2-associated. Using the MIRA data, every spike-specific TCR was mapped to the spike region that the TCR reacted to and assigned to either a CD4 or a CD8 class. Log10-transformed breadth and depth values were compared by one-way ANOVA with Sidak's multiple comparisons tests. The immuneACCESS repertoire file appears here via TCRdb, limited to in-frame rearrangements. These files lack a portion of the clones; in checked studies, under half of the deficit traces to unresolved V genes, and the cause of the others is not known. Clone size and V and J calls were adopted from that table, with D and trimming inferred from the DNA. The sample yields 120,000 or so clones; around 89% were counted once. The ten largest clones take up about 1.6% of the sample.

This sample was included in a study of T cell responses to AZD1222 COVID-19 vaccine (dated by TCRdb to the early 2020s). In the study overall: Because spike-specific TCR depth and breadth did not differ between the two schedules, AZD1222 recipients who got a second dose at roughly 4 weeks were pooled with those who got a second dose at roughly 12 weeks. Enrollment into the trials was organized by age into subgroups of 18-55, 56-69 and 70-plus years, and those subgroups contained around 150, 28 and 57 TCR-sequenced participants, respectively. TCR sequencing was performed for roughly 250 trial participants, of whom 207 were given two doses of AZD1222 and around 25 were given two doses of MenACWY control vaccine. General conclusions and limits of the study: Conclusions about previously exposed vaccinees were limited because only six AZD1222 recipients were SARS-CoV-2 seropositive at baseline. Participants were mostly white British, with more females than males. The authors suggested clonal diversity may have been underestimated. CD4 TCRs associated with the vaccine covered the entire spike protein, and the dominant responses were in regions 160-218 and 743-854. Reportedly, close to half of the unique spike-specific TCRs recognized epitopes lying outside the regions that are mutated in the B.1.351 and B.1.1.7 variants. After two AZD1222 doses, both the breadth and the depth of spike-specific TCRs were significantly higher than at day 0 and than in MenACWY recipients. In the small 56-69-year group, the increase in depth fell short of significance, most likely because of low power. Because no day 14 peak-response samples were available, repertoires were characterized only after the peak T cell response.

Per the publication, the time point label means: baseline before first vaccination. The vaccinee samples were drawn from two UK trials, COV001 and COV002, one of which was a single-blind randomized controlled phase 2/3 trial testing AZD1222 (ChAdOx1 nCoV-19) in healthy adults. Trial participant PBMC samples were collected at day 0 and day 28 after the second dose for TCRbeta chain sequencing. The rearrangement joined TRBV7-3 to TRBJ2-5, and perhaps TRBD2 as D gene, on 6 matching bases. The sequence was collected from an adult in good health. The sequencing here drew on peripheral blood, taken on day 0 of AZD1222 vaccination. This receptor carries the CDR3 CASSPTEEGSQETQYF. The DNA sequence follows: TGTGCCAGCAGCCCCACCGAGGAGGGTTCCCAAGAGACCCAGTACTTC.